Shown below are 16 T cell receptor beta chains from a single sample sequenced in a study of T-cell reconstitution after alpha-beta-depleted transplantation in children. The library targeted TCRbeta and was prepared with unique molecular identifiers. TCRdb re-called the PCR reads through MiXCR, storing one row per CDR3 protein. The sample comprises roughly 300,000 distinct CDR3 sequences, 9.9% of which are singletons, and 10% rests with the top ten. Material: PBMCs from the stem cell graft donor, obtained from the stem cell graft. The receptors shown here come from a human donor who donated a stem cell graft to a child with SCID.

This clonotype was counted a few times. J is TRBJ1-1 and V is TRBV2, with 8 bases that match TRBD1. Germline loops: CDR1 SNHLY, CDR2 FYNNEI. The CDR3 sequence is 15 residues long. Unmatched junction bases numbered 4, after V lost 3 bases and J lost 1 base. In DNA form, the CDR3 reads TGTGCCAGCAGTGATAGACAGGGGTCGAACACTGAAGCTTTCTTT. This translates into CASSDRQGSNTEAFF.

This clonotype was counted only a few times. This chain links TRBV3-1 with TRBJ2-5, with D perhaps matching TRBD1 (6 bases). The V and J ends lost 0 bases and 5 bases respectively, with 13 bases between them. The CDR3 extends over 15 amino acids. Germline V gene data show CDR1 as LGHDT and CDR2 as YNNKEL (reference sequence). This CDR3 reads CASSQEGGLGETQYF. CDR3 DNA sequence: TGTGCCAGCAGCCAAGAAGGGGGTTTAGGGGAGACCCAGTACTTC.

This clonotype was seen repeatedly, ten times or more. The chain uses TRBV5-6 and TRBJ2-7; TRBD1 aligns across 7 bases. This CDR3 spans 15 amino acids. Germline loops: CDR1 SGHDT, CDR2 YYEEEE. V dropped 0 bases and J dropped 2; count of bases not matched to a gene: 5. The CDR3 loop reads CASSLVDRIAYEQYF. The CDR3 bases are TGTGCCAGCAGCTTGGTGGACAGGATCGCCTACGAGCAGTACTTC.

This clonotype was counted a few times. The rearrangement joins TRBV20-1 to TRBJ2-3, with 10 bases aligning to TRBD1. This CDR3 spans 15 amino acids. CDR1 and CDR2 (germline): DFQATT, SNEGSKA (reference sequence). V trimming: 4 bases; J trimming: 2 bases; junction bases outside the gene matches: 6. The CDR3 here is CSAIPGQGITDTQYF. CDR3 bases: TGCAGTGCTATACCGGGACAGGGGATCACAGATACGCAGTATTTT.

V gene TRBV6-5 combines with J gene TRBJ1-2; D is possibly TRBD1 (5 bases). V was shortened by 0 bases and J by 7 bases, with 6 bases between the two germline ends. The germline V gene has CDR1 MNHEY and CDR2 SVGAGI. There are 12 residues in the CDR3. The DNA of the CDR3 is TGTGCCAGCAGTTACTCTAGGGGTGGCTACACCTTC. This translates into CASSYSRGGYTF.

A few counts support this clonotype. This chain uses TRBV7-9 with TRBJ2-7, with no clear D. Germline V gene sequence: CDR1 SEHNR, CDR2 FQNEAQ (reference sequence). The length of the CDR3 is 13 residues. The V end was cut by 5 bases, the J end by 4 bases, with 12 bases between. The CDR3 DNA follows: TGTGCCAGCAGCCCCGGTGTTCGTTACGAGCAGTACTTC. Encoded protein: CASSPGVRYEQYF.

Note on this clonotype: A much larger clone sits a single nucleotide away, making a read error possible. The chain is built from TRBV7-9 and TRBJ1-1; 9 nucleotides line up with TRBD1. CDR1 SEHNR and CDR2 FQNEAQ come from the germline V gene (reference sequence). The ends lost 5 bases at V and 1 base at J; junction bases unmatched: 2. The CDR3 extends over 14 amino acids. The CDR3 DNA sequence: TGTGCCAGCAGCCAGACAGGGGGGAACACTGAAGCTTTCTTT. Translation gives CASSQTGGNTEAFF.

In this sample, this clonotype turned up a few times. The chain combines TRBV5-5 with TRBJ2-7, with D uncertain. The CDR3 covers 15 residues. Germline V gene sequence: CDR1 SGHKS, CDR2 YYEKEE (reference sequence). Trimming took 0 bases from V and 2 from J, leaving 12 bases between them. Here the CDR3 reads CASSLVVTATYEQYF. DNA of the CDR3: TGTGCCAGCAGCTTGGTAGTGACTGCTACCTACGAGCAGTACTTC.

This clonotype was seen more than once but under ten times. As the CDR3 is not closed by the conserved phenylalanine or tryptophan, this likely results from a read error. The DNA is omitted, as the CDR3 cannot be located on it reliably, and the CDR3 follows TCRdb's listing. J is TRBJ2-7 and V is TRBV24-1; the table's D call of TRBD2 was not tested on the DNA. The germline CDR1 and CDR2 sequences are KGHDR and SFDVKD. A total of 13 residues make up the CDR3, ends included. CDR3 residues: CATSDPGLAGSTL.

In this sample, this clonotype turned up many times. This sequence joins TRBV7-9 and TRBJ1-3, with D maybe TRBD1 (6 bases). The CDR3 sequence is 16 residues long. V was pared by 0 bases and J by 0 bases, with 9 bases between. Germline values: CDR1 SEHNR, CDR2 FQNEAQ (reference sequence). The CDR3 bases are TGTGCCAGCAGCTTAGCCGGACAGTACTCTGGAAACACCATATATTTT. As protein: CASSLAGQYSGNTIYF.

The chain links TRBV20-1 to TRBJ2-5, with D tentatively TRBD1 (6 bases). The CDR3 is 14 residues long. Trimming cost V 6 bases and J 12 bases, with 26 bases left between them. CDR1 and CDR2 (germline): DFQATT, SNEGSKA (reference sequence). Here the CDR3 DNA reads TGCAGTGCCCATCTAGGCAGGGGCCCAGGGGCCAAGTACTTC. Amino acid sequence: CSAHLGRGPGAKYF.

This clonotype was recorded a few times. In DNA form, the CDR3 reads TGTGCCAGCAGCTTAATCGACAGCGGGCCGTACAATGAGCAGTTCTTC. Amino acids: CASSLIDSGPYNEQFF. This chain joins TRBV11-2 and TRBJ2-1; D may be TRBD2 (6 bases). The V end lost 2 bases, the J end lost 4 bases, and 15 bases lay between the germline ends. Germline CDR1 reads SGHAT; CDR2 reads FQNNGV. The CDR3 contains 16 residues.

The sample holds a few counts of this clonotype. This rearrangement joins TRBV18 to TRBJ2-7, with unresolved D. The CDR3 loop spans 14 amino acids. Germline V lookup: CDR1 KGHSH, CDR2 LQKENI. V lost 4 bases, J lost 0 bases, and 10 bases lay in between. CDR3 sequence reads: CASSLNGISYEQYF. DNA for the CDR3: TGTGCCAGCTCACTTAATGGGATCTCCTACGAGCAGTACTTC.

This clonotype was seen repeatedly, ten times or more. The chain links TRBV19 to TRBJ1-1; TRBD1 is a possible D gene (5 bases). V was pared by 6 bases and J by 1 base, with 12 bases between. The CDR3 contains 14 residues. The germline V gene encodes CDR1 LNHDA and CDR2 SQIVND (reference sequence). The CDR3 nucleotides read TGTGCCAGTAGCCCGGGACGGAAGAACACTGAAGCTTTCTTT. This gives the protein CASSPGRKNTEAFF.

In this sample, this clonotype turned up a few times. J is TRBJ2-3 and V is TRBV6-2 or TRBV6-3; D not certain. Looked up from germline, CDR1 is MNHEY and CDR2 is SVGEGT. V lost 4 bases and J 10 bases, leaving 12 bases between the germline ends. The CDR3 extends over 12 amino acids. DNA of the CDR3: TGTGCCAGCAGTTCCGAACAAAGAGCGCAGTATTTT. This encodes CASSSEQRAQYF.

This clonotype has just a few counts. The chain joins TRBV7-9 to TRBJ2-7, with D possibly being TRBD1 (5 bases). Trimming stripped 4 bases from V and 3 bases from J, with 16 bases between. The CDR3 loop spans 15 amino acids. Germline V gene lookup returns CDR1 SEHNR and CDR2 FQNEAQ (reference sequence). The DNA for the CDR3 is TGTGCCAGCAGCTATAGCATTGTCAGGGACTACGAGCAGTACTTC. Its protein is CASSYSIVRDYEQYF.